This T cell receptor beta chain came from a study of blood T cell repertoires in COVID-19. The germline V gene encodes CDR1 GTSNPN and CDR2 SVGIG (reference sequence). CDR3 size: 12 residues. Deletions cut 3 bases from V and 5 bases from J, with 11 bases between. TCRdb's table, derived via immunoSEQ multiplex PCR, lists solely in-frame clones and lacks some. The table shows around 80,000 clones, with 83% occurring only once. The origin of this receptor is a woman aged 80 or older with acute or convalescent COVID-19. The genes are TRBV30 and TRBJ2-7, with a tentative D call TRBD1 (6 bases). The sequenced sample consisted of peripheral blood. CDR3 nucleotides: TGTGCCTGGAGACCAGGGGCCCACGAGCAGTACTTC. Its protein is CAWRPGAHEQYF.